Detailed here is one T cell receptor (beta chain). Its antigen is not identified. J lost 1 base, V lost 5 bases, and 6 bases had no gene match. The CDR3 totals 15 residues. CDR1 is SEHNR and CDR2 is FQNEAQ in the germline V gene (reference sequence). This entry comes from a study of cytomegalovirus exposure and HLA in healthy donors. Study results and limitations: The HLA-A and HLA-B alleles of most subjects were reportedly predicted accurately from TCR beta sequences. A previous analysis found most TCR beta V segments productive roughly 90% or roughly 30% of the time. Versus the roughly 690-donor mean, an Asian-associated ancestry cluster reportedly showed fewer N-insertions in a later analysis.

Primers for the PCR totalled 60 Vbeta and 13 Jbeta. The table came from immunoSEQ multiplex PCR; TCRdb's copy has only in-frame clones and leaves some out. The sample holds approximately 120,000 clones. At collection, donors were nominally healthy, but unrecorded immune exposures were probable. The sequencing input was PBMCs. V gene TRBV7-9 combines with J gene TRBJ1-1; TRBD1 agrees at 8 bases. This clonotype was obtained from a man aged 18 to 30 in good health and CMV-seronegative. The CDR3 nucleotides read TGTGCCAGCAGCGAGACAGGGGACCCGAACACTGAAGCTTTCTTT. Its protein product is CASSETGDPNTEAFF.